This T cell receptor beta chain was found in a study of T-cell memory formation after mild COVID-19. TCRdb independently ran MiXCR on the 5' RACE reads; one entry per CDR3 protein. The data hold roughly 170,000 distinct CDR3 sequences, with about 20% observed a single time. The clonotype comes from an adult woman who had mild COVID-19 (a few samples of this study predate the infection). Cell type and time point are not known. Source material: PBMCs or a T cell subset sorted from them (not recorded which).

CDR3: CASSLGDFGNQPQHF. Written as DNA, the CDR3 is TGTGCCAGCAGCTTAGGGGATTTCGGCAATCAGCCCCAGCATTTT. The rearrangement links TRBV7-9 to TRBJ1-5; D call uncertain. V lost 1 base, J lost 2 bases, and 9 bases lay in between. CDR3 length equals 15 residues. Per the germline V gene, CDR1 is SEHNR and CDR2 is FQNEAQ (reference sequence).